This TCR beta chain was captured by sequencing in a study of T cell repertoires in cytomegalovirus infection. TCRdb reprocessed the reads via MiXCR and lists one record per CDR3 protein. Among 250,000 to 300,000 distinct CDR3 sequences listed, about 20% were seen once. Study-wide results and limits: CMV-specific TCR beta clonotypes restricted by HLA-C dominated the ex vivo response.

This clonotype was detected many times. Its antigen is as yet unknown. Trimming pared 0 bases from V and 8 bases from J, leaving 3 bases between. This CDR3 contains 11 residues. Germline CDR1 is SGHKS and CDR2 is YYEKEE (reference sequence). This specimen consisted of cultured PBMCs, obtained from culture after CMV antigen stimulation. This clonotype was obtained from a human donor in good health (CMV status not recorded). Some clones in this sample may be carry-over from other donors' samples. This rearrangement joins TRBV5-5 to TRBJ2-1; D gene unclear. Written as DNA, the CDR3 is TGTGCCAGCAGCTTGGCCTATGAGCAGTTCTTC. Protein sequence: CASSLAYEQFF.